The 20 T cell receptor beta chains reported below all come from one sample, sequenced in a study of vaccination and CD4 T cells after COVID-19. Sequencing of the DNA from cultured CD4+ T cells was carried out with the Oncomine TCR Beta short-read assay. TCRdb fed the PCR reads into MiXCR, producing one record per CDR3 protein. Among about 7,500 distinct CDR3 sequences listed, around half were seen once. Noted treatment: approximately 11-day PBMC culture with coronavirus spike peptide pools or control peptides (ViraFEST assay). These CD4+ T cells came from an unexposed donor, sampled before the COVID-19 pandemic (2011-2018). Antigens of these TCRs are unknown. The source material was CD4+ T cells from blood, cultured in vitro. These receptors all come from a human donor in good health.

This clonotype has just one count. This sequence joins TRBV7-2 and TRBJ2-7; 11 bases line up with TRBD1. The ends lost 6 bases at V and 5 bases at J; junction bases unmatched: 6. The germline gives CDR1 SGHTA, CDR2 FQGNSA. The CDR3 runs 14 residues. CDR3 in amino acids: CASSPGQGVDEQYF. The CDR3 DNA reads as TGTGCCAGCAGTCCGGGACAGGGGGTCGACGAGCAGTACTTC.

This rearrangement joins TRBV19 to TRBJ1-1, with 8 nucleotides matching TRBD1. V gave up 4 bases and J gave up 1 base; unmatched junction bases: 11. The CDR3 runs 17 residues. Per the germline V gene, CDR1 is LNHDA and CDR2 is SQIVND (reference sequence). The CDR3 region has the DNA TGTGCCAGTAGTAGGCCTCCCGACAGGGGACCGAACACTGAAGCTTTCTTT. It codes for CASSRPPDRGPNTEAFF. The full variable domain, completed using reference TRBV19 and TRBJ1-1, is DGGITQSPKYLFRKEGQNVTLSCEQNLNHDAMYWYRQDPGQGLRLIYYSQIVNDFQKGDIAEGYSVSREKKESFPLTVTSAQKNPTAFYLCASSRPPDRGPNTEAFFGQGTRLTVV.

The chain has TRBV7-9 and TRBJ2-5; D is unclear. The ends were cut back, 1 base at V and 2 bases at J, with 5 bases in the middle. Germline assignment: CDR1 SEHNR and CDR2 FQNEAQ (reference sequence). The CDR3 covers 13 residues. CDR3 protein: CASSLGGQETQYF. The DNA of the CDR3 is TGTGCCAGCAGCTTAGGCGGTCAAGAGACCCAGTACTTC.

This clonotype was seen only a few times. For the CDR3, the DNA is TGCAGTGCTAGTCCTAGGGGGGGGGCGAGTGGCTACACCTTC. Protein sequence: CSASPRGGASGYTF. V gene TRBV20-1 combines with J gene TRBJ1-2; a possible D gene is TRBD1 (6 bases). This CDR3 has 14 residues. CDR1 and CDR2 (germline): DFQATT, SNEGSKA (reference sequence). With 3 bases removed from V and 7 bases from J, the gap between germline ends came to 18 bases.

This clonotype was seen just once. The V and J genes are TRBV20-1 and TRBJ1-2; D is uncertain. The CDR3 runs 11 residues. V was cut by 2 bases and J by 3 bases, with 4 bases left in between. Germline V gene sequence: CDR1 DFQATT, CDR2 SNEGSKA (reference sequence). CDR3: CSARRYYGYTF. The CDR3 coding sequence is TGCAGTGCTAGACGGTACTATGGCTACACCTTC.

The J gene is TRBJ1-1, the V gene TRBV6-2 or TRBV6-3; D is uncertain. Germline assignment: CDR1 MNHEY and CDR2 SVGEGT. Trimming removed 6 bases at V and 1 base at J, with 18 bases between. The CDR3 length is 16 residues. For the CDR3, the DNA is TGTGCCAGCAGCCCCGGCCCGCCGAGAGAGAACACTGAAGCTTTCTTT. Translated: CASSPGPPRENTEAFF.

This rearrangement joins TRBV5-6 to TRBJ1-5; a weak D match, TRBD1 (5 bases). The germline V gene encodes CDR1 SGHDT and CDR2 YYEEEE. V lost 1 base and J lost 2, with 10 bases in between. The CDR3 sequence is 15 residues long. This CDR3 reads CASSLRGMGNQPQHF. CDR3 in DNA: TGTGCCAGCAGCTTGAGGGGAATGGGCAATCAGCCCCAGCATTTT.

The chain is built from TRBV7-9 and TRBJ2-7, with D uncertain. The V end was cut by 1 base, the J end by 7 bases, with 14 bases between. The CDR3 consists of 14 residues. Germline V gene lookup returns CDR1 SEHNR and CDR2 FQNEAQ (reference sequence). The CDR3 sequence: CASSLGGVFGEQYF. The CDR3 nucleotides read TGTGCCAGCAGCTTAGGTGGGGTATTTGGGGAGCAGTACTTC.

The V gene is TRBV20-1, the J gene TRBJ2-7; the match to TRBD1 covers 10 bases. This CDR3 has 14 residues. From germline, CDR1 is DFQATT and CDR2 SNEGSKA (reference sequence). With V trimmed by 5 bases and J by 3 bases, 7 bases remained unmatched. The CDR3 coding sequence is TGCAGTGCTGCATACCGGGACAGGGGCTACGAGCAGTACTTC. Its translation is CSAAYRDRGYEQYF.

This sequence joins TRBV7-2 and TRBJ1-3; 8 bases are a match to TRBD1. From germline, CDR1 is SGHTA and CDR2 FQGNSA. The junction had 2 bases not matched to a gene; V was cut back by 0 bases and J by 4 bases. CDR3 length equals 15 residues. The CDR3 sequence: CASSLAAGGGNTIYF. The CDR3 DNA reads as TGTGCCAGCAGCTTAGCAGCAGGGGGCGGAAACACCATATATTTT.

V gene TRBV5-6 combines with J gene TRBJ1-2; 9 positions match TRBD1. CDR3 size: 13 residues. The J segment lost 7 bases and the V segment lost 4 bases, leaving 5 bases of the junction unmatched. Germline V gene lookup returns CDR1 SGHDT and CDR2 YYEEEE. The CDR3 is CASSVQGAGGYTF. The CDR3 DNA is TGTGCCAGCAGCGTACAGGGGGCTGGTGGCTACACCTTC.

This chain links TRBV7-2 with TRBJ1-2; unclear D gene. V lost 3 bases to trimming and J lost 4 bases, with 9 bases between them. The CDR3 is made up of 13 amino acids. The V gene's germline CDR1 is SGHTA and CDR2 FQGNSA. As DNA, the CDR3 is TGTGCCAGCAGCTTCCTGAGGGCCTATGGCTACACCTTC. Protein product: CASSFLRAYGYTF.

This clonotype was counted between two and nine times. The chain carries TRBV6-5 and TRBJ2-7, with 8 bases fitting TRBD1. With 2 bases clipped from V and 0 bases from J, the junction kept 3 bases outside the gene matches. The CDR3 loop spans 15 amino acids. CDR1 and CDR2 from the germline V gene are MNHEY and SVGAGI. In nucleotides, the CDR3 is TGTGCCAGCAGTTACGGGACAGGCTTCTCCTACGAGCAGTACTTC. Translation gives CASSYGTGFSYEQYF.

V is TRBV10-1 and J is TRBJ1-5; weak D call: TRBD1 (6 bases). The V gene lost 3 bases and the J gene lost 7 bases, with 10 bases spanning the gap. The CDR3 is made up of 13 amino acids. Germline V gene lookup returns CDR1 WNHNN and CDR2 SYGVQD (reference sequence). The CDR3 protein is CASSDTGLQPQHF. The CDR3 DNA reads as TGCGCCAGCAGTGATACAGGGCTACAGCCCCAGCATTTT.

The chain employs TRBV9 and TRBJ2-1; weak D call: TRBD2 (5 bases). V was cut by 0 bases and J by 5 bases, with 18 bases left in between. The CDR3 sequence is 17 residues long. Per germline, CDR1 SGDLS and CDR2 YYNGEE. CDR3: CASSVEARDVHNNEQFF. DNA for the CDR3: TGTGCCAGCAGCGTAGAGGCCCGGGATGTGCATAACAATGAGCAGTTCTTC.

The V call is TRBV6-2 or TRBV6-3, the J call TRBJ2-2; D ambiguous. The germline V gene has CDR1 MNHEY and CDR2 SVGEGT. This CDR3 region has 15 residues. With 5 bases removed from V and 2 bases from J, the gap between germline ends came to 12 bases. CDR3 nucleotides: TGTGCCAGCAGTGGGGTCGAGCCCAACACCGGGGAGCTGTTTTTT. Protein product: CASSGVEPNTGELFF.

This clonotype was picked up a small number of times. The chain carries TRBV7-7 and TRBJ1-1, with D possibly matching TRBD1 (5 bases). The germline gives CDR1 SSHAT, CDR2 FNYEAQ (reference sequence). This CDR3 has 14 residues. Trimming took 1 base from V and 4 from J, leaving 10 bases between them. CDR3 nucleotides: TGTGCCAGCAGCTTAGTTGGGGGGTGCACTGAAGCTTTCTTT. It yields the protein CASSLVGGCTEAFF.

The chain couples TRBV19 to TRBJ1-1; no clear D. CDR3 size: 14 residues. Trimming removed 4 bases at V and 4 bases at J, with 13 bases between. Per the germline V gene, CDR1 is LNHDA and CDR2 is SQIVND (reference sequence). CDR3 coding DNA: TGTGCCAGTAGTACCCCCGGCAGGAGCACTGAAGCTTTCTTT. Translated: CASSTPGRSTEAFF.

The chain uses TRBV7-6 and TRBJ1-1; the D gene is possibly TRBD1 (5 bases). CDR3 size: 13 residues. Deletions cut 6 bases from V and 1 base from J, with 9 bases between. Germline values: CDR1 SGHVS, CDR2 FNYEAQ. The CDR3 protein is CASSEGSNTEAFF. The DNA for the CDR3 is TGTGCCAGCAGTGAGGGGTCGAACACTGAAGCTTTCTTT.

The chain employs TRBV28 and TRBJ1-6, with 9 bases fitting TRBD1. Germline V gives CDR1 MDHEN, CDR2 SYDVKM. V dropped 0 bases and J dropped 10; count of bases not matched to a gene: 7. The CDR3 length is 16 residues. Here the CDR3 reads CASSLWDRGPGSPLHF. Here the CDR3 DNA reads TGTGCCAGCAGTTTATGGGACAGGGGTCCGGGATCACCCCTCCACTTT. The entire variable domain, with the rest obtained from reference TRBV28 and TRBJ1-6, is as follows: DVKVTQSSRYLVKRTGEKVFLECVQDMDHENMFWYRQDPGLGLRLIYFSYDVKMKEKGDIPEGYSVSREKKERFSLILESASTNQTSMYLCASSLWDRGPGSPLHFGNGTRLTVT.